This T cell receptor (beta chain) is from a study of blood T cells in healthy people across ages. Study conclusions and caveats: The study lacked donor CMV status, which possibly confounded expanded clonotype changes. In long-lived donors, naive CD4+ cell counts and diversity exceeded those of aged donors. The diversity estimates, figures obtained from one million T cells, were considered underestimates.

A second roughly 6 to 12 cycle PCR used barcoded and J-beta primers. A template-switch adaptor with 12 random nucleotides tagged each cDNA molecule. TCRdb re-called the 5' RACE reads with MiXCR, one entry per CDR3 protein. The table includes about 700,000 distinct CDR3 sequences, roughly 32% detected once. With regard to this clonotype: Its target is unknown.

The V end lost 4 bases, the J end lost 4 bases, and 14 bases lay between the germline ends. Germline V gives CDR1 MNHNY, CDR2 SVGAGI (reference sequence). This CDR3 is built from 15 residues. The chain has TRBV6-6 and TRBJ1-5; possibly TRBD1 for D (5 bases). The sequencing sample was made of blood. The TCR sequence derives from a woman of 80 years or more in good health. The CDR3, as DNA: TGTGCCAGCAGTTTGGGGTCCCCAGGGAATCAGCCCCAGCATTTT. It codes for CASSLGSPGNQPQHF.